These 9 T cell receptor beta chains were all obtained from the same sample, sequenced in a study of cytomegalovirus exposure and HLA in healthy donors. Primers for the PCR totalled 60 Vbeta and 13 Jbeta. Data came from immunoSEQ multiplex PCR; TCRdb stores just in-frame clones and leaves some out. The repertoire has a few hundred thousand clones, 70% to 80% of them found once; the top ten carry 15%. Specimen: PBMCs. All receptors come from a man aged 40-55 years in good health and CMV-seronegative.

This chain uses TRBV19 with TRBJ2-5; 12 nucleotides align to TRBD2. The CDR3 spans 15 residues. The J segment lost 5 bases and the V segment lost 3 bases, leaving 4 bases of the junction unmatched. The V gene's germline CDR1 is LNHDA and CDR2 SQIVND (reference sequence). The CDR3 is CASSITSGRRETQYF. CDR3 bases: TGTGCCAGTAGTATCACTAGCGGGAGGCGCGAGACCCAGTACTTC.

This chain links TRBV7-8 with TRBJ2-7, with 9 bases matching TRBD1. CDR3 length equals 15 residues. Trimming cost V 2 bases and J 4 bases; bases outside gene matches: 6. Germline V CDR1 and CDR2: SGHVS, FQNEAQ. CDR3 region: CASSLKQGAPYEQYF. DNA for the CDR3: TGTGCCAGCAGCTTAAAACAGGGGGCCCCATACGAGCAGTACTTC.

The CDR3 reads CASSSLWGGALYGYTF. In DNA form, the CDR3 reads TGTGCCAGCAGCTCTCTCTGGGGCGGGGCCCTCTATGGCTACACCTTC. This chain connects TRBV7-2 to TRBJ1-2, with D perhaps matching TRBD1 (5 bases). Germline V gene sequence: CDR1 SGHTA, CDR2 FQGNSA. The CDR3 has 16 residues. The germline V and J ends were trimmed by 4 bases and 4 bases, with 19 bases remaining between them.

V usage is TRBV4-3 and J usage is TRBJ2-3, with TRBD1 as a possible D gene (6 bases). This CDR3 has 16 amino acids. V lost 0 bases and J 6 bases, leaving 16 bases between the germline ends. Germline V lookup: CDR1 LGHNA, CDR2 YSLEER. The CDR3 protein is CASSQEAGVSWDTQYF. CDR3 in DNA: TGCGCCAGCAGCCAAGAAGCAGGGGTATCATGGGATACGCAGTATTTT.

The DNA of the CDR3 is TGTGCCACCAGCAGAGACAGGGGGGCGGGTGGAGAGACCCAGTACTTC. This gives the protein CATSRDRGAGGETQYF. This chain links TRBV15 with TRBJ2-5; D may be TRBD1 (7 bases). Trimming removed 0 bases at V and 4 bases at J, with 15 bases between. CDR3 length: 16 amino acids. Germline CDR1 and CDR2: LNHNV and YYDKDF (reference sequence).

V is TRBV29-1 and J is TRBJ2-3; tentatively, D is TRBD1 (6 bases). The CDR3 spans 13 residues. In germline, CDR1 is SQVTM, CDR2 ANQGSEA. V was trimmed by 5 bases and J by 5 bases, leaving 14 bases between them. In DNA, the CDR3 is TGCAGCGTTTCGTGGGACAACCTAGATACGCAGTATTTT. This gives the protein CSVSWDNLDTQYF.

V usage is TRBV4-3 and J usage is TRBJ1-2; 12 bases line up with TRBD1. V lost 0 bases to trimming and J lost 9 bases; unmatched junction nucleotides: 5. Germline V gene data show CDR1 as LGHNA and CDR2 as YSLEER. This CDR3 spans 15 amino acids. The CDR3 sequence: CASSQDLGQGASYTF. In DNA, the CDR3 is TGCGCCAGCAGCCAAGATTTGGGACAGGGGGCCAGCTACACCTTC.

V gene TRBV28 combines with J gene TRBJ2-3, with 9 bases lining up with TRBD2. Germline V gene sequence: CDR1 MDHEN, CDR2 SYDVKM. CDR3 length equals 17 residues. The trim removed 5 bases at V and 0 bases at J, leaving 9 bases unmatched. The CDR3 sequence is CASSPPGLAPSTDTQYF. Here the CDR3 DNA reads TGTGCCAGCAGTCCTCCTGGACTAGCGCCTAGCACAGATACGCAGTATTTT.

The rearrangement links TRBV27 to TRBJ2-7, with 13 bases that match TRBD2. With V trimmed by 8 bases and J by 4 bases, 2 bases remained unmatched. This CDR3 spans 13 amino acids. CDR1 is MNHEY and CDR2 is SMNVEV in the germline V gene (reference sequence). CDR3 nucleotides: TGTGCCAGCTTGGGACTAGCGGGATACGAGCAGTACTTC. Translation: CASLGLAGYEQYF.